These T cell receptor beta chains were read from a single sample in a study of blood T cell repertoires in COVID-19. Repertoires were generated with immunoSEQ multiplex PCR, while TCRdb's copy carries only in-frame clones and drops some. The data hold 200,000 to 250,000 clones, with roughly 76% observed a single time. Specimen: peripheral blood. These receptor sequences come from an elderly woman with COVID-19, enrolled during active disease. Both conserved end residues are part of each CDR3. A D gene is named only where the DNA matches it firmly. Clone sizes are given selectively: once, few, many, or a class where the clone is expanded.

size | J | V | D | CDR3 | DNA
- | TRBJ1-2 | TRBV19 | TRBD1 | CASSIFRTGHRQEGSYGYTF | TGTGCCAGTAGTATTTTCCGGACAGGGCACAGGCAAGAAGGATCCTATGGCTACACCTTC
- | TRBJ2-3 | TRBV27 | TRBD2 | CASSLGAGGRNTQYF | TGTGCCAGCAGTTTGGGAGCGGGGGGTCGCAATACGCAGTATTTT
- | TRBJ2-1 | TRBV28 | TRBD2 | CASSLASKAGPEQFF | TGTGCCAGCAGTCTTGCCTCCAAAGCGGGACCCGAGCAGTTCTTC
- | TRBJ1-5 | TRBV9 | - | CASSPLGGYNQPQHF | TGTGCCAGCAGCCCCTTAGGAGGCTACAATCAGCCCCAGCATTTT
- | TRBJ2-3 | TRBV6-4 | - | CASSDRGFSSPDTQYF | TGTGCCAGCAGTGACAGGGGCTTTTCCTCTCCAGATACGCAGTATTTT
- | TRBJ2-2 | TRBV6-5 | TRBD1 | CASSRDRAWELFF | TGTGCCAGCAGTCGGGACAGGGCATGGGAGCTGTTTTTT
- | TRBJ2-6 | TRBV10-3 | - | CAISESGAQSSGANVLTF | TGTGCCATCAGTGAGTCAGGGGCTCAGAGCTCTGGGGCCAACGTCCTGACTTTC
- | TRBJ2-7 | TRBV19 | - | CASSSGTLEQYF | TGTGCCAGTAGTAGCGGGACTCTTGAGCAGTACTTC
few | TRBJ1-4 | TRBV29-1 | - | CSASQGRGEKLFF | TGCAGCGCCAGCCAGGGGCGCGGTGAAAAACTGTTTTTT
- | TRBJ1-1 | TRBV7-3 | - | CASSPGGVLTEAFF | TGTGCCAGCAGCCCCGGGGGGGTCCTCACTGAAGCTTTCTTT
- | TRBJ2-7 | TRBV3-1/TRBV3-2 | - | CASSQGRGEQYF | TGTGCCAGCAGCCAAGGGAGGGGCGAGCAGTACTTC
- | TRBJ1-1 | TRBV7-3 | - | CASSTQGRGNTEAFF | TGTGCCAGCAGTACACAGGGACGTGGAAACACTGAAGCTTTCTTT
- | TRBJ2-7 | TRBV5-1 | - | CASSLLGVEQYF | TGCGCCAGCAGCCTCCTCGGGGTCGAGCAGTACTTC